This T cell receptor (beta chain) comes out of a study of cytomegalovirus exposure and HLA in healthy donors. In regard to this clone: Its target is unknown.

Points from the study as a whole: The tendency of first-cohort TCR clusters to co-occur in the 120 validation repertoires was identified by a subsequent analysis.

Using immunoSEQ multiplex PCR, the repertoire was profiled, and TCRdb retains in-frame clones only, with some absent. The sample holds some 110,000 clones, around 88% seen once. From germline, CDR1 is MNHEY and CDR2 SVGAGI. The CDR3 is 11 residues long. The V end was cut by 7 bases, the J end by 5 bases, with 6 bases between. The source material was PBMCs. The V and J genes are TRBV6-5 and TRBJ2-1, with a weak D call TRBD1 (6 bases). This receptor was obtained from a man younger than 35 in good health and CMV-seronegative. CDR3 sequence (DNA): TGTGCCAGCAACAGGGACAATGAGCAGTTCTTC. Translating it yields CASNRDNEQFF.